This record looks at one T cell receptor (beta chain) sequence and its context. These data originate in a study of T cells in lung cancer brain metastases. Assay used: immunoSEQ multiplex PCR; TCRdb lists only in-frame clones, some missing. Altogether fewer than 5,500 clones are present, approximately 85% being singletons, with the ten largest covering 2% to 3%. The material sequenced was tumor tissue from the primary lung tumor. The sequence was collected from a man in his fifties or sixties with non-small cell lung cancer.

CDR3 loop: CASSRDSPDTQYF. The CDR3 nucleotides are TGTGCCAGCAGCCGGGACAGTCCAGATACGCAGTATTTT. The rearrangement uses TRBV7-2 and TRBJ2-3, with 7 bases aligning to TRBD1. The CDR3 runs 13 residues. Germline CDR1 SGHTA, CDR2 FQGNSA. Trimming at V came to 5 bases and at J to 4 bases, leaving 3 bases not matched to a gene.